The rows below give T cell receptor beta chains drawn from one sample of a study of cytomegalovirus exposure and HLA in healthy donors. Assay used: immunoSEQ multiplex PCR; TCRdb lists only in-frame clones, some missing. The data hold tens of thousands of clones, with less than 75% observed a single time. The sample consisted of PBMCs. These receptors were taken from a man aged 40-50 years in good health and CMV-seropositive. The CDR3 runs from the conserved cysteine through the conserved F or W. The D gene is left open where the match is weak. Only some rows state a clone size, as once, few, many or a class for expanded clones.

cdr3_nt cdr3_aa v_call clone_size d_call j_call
TGTGCCAGCAGCCAAGAGGTCCAGGCCGTGGGTGAAAAACTGTTTTTT CASSQEVQAVGEKLFF TRBV4-2 NA NA TRBJ1-4
TGTGCCATCAGTCCCCCGGACAGGGAGAGGGATACGCAGTATTTT CAISPPDRERDTQYF TRBV10-3 few TRBD1 TRBJ2-3
TGCAGCGTCCAAGCGAGGGGGCCAGGGGAGCTGTTTTTT CSVQARGPGELFF TRBV29-1 NA TRBD1 TRBJ2-2
TGTGCCAGCAGCCCGGGACTAGCGGGAGAATCGCAGTACTTC CASSPGLAGESQYF TRBV5-4 NA TRBD2 TRBJ2-7
TGCGCCAGCAGCCAAGATCGGGGTTGGGGATCGGGCTACACCTTC CASSQDRGWGSGYTF TRBV4-1 NA NA TRBJ1-2
TGTGCCAGCATCGATGGGGGCAGCCCTAATGAAAAACTGTTTTTT CASIDGGSPNEKLFF TRBV25-1 NA NA TRBJ1-4
TGTGCTAGCCAGGGGCTTCTAAGGACTGAAGCTTTCTTT CASQGLLRTEAFF TRBV12-5 once NA TRBJ1-1
TGTGCCAGCAGTGGGCCTAGCTCCTACAATGAGCAGTTCTTC CASSGPSSYNEQFF TRBV25-1 NA NA TRBJ2-1
TGTGCCTGGAGTCCTCCGGGCTACACCTTC CAWSPPGYTF TRBV30 NA NA TRBJ1-2
TGTGCCAGCAGGGGACAGGGGGTACCTAATGAAAAACTGTTTTTT CASRGQGVPNEKLFF TRBV27 NA TRBD1 TRBJ1-4
TGCGCCAGCAGCTCGCAGGGAGGTCATGAAAAACTGTTTTTT CASSSQGGHEKLFF TRBV5-1 NA NA TRBJ1-4
TGTGCCAGCAGTGAACTCGGTCGCAATGAGCAGTTCTTC CASSELGRNEQFF TRBV25-1 few NA TRBJ2-1
TGCAGCGTTGATGGCCTAGAGTTTACGACCTCCACAGATACGCAGTATTTT CSVDGLEFTTSTDTQYF TRBV29-1 once NA TRBJ2-3
TGTGCCAGCGGCAAGAACACTGAAGCTTTCTTT CASGKNTEAFF TRBV6-5 NA NA TRBJ1-1
TGTGCCAGCAGTTTATCCCAAACCTACGAGCAGTACTTC CASSLSQTYEQYF TRBV28 once NA TRBJ2-7